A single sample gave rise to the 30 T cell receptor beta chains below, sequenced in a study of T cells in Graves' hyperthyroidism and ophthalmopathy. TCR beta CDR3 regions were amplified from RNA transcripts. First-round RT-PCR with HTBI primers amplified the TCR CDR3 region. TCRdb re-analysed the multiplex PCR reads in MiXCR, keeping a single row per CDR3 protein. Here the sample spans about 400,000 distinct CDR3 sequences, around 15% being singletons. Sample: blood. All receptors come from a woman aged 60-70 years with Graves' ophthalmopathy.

As DNA, the CDR3 is TGTGCCAGCAGCCAAGACTCGACTAGCGGGAGGACCGGGAAAGATACGCAGTATTTT. Protein sequence: CASSQDSTSGRTGKDTQYF. This chain uses TRBV7-2 with TRBJ2-3; 13 bases line up with TRBD2. With 5 bases clipped from V and 5 bases from J, the junction kept 16 bases outside the gene matches. This CDR3 is 19 amino acids long. Germline CDR1 reads SGHTA; CDR2 reads FQGNSA. The whole variable domain, filled in from reference TRBV7-2 and TRBJ2-3, reads GAGVSQSPSNKVTEKGKDVELRCDPISGHTALYWYRQSLGQGLEFLIYFQGNSAPDKSGLPSDRFSAERTGGSVSTLTIQRTQQEDSAVYLCASSQDSTSGRTGKDTQYFGPGTRLTVL.

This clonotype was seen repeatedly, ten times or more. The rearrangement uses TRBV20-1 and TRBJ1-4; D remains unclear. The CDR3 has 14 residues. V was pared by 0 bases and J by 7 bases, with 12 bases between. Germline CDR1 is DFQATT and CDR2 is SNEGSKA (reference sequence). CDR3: CSARESPSTEKLFF. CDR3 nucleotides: TGCAGTGCTAGAGAAAGCCCGTCAACTGAAAAACTGTTTTTT.

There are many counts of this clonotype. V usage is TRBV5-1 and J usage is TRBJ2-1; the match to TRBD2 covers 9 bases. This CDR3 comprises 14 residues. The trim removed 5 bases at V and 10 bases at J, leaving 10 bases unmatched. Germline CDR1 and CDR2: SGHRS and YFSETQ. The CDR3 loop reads CASRWSGGTGEQFF. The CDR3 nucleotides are TGCGCCAGCAGGTGGAGCGGGGGGACGGGAGAGCAGTTCTTC.

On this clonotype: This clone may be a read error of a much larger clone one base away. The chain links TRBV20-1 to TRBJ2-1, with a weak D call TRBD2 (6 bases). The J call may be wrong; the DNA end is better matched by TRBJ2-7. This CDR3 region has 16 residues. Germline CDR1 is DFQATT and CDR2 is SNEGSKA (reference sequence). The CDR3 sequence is CSASGGILGDYNEQYF. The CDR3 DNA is TGCAGTGCTAGTGGAGGGATCCTTGGCGATTACAATGAGCAGTACTTC.

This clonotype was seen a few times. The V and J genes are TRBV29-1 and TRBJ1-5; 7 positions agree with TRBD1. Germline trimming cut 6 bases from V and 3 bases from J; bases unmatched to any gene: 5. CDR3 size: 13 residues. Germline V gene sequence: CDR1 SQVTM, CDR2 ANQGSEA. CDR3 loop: CSVETGPNQPQHF. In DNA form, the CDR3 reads TGCAGCGTGGAGACAGGGCCCAATCAGCCCCAGCATTTT.

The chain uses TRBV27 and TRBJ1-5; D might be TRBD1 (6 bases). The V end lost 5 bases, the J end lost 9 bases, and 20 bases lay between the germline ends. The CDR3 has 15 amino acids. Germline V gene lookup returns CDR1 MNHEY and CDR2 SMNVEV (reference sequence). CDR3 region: CASSPSGQFLAPQHF. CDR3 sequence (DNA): TGTGCCAGCAGTCCGTCCGGACAGTTCTTAGCGCCCCAGCATTTT.

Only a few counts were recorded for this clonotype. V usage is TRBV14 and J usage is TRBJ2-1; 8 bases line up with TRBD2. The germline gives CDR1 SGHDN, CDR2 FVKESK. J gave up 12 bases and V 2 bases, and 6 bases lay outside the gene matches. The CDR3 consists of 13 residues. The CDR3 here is CASSQQDSGGQFF. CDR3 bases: TGTGCCAGCAGCCAACAGGACAGCGGGGGGCAGTTCTTC. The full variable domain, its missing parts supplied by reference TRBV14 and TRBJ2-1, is EAGVTQFPSHSVIEKGQTVTLRCDPISGHDNLYWYRRVMGKEIKFLLHFVKESKQDESGMPNNRFLAERTGGTYSTLKVQPAELEDSGVYFCASSQQDSGGQFFGPGTRLTVL.

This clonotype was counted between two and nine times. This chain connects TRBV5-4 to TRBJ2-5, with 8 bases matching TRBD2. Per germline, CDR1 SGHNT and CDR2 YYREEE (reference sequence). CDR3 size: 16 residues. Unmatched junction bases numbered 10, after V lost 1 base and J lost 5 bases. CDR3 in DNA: TGTGCCAGCAGCTTGATTTCGGGGGGGGGATCGGAGACCCAGTACTTC. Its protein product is CASSLISGGGSETQYF.

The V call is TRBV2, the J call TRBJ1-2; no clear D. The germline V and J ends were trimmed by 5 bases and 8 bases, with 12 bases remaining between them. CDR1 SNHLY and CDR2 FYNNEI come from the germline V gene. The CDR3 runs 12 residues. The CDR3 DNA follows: TGTGCCAGCAGTTGGGCTAATGGGGGCTACACCTTC. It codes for CASSWANGGYTF.

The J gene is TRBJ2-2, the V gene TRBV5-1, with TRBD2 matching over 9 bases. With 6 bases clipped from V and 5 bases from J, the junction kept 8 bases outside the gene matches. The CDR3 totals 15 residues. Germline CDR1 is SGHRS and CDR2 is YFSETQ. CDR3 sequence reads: CASTTLAGATGELFF. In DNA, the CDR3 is TGCGCCAGCACCACATTAGCGGGAGCTACCGGGGAGCTGTTTTTT.

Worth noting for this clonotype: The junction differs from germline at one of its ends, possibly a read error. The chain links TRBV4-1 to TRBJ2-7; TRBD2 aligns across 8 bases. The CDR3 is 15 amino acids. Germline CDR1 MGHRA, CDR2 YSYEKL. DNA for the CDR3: TGCGCCATCAGCCAATCGTCTAGCGGGTACTACGAGCAGTACTTC. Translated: CAISQSSSGYYEQYF.

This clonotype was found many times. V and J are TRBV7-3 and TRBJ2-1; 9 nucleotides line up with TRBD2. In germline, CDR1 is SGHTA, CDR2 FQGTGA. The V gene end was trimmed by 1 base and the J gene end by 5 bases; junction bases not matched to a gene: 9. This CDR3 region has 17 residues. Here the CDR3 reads CASSLSRLAGAHNEQFF. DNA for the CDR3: TGTGCCAGCAGCTTAAGTAGATTAGCGGGAGCCCACAATGAGCAGTTCTTC.

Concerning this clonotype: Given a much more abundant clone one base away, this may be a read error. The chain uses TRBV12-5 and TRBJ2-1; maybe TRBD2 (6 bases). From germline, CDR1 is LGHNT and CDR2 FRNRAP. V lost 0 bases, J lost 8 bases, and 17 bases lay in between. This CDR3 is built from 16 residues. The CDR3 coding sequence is TGTGCTAGTGGTTTGGTAGTTTCGCGGGATCCGGATGAGCAGTTCTTC. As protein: CASGLVVSRDPDEQFF.

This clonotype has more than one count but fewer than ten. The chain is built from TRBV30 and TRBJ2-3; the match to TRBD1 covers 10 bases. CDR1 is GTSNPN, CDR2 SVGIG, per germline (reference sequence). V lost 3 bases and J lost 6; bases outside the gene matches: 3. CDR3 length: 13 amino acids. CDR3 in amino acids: CAWSRTGGDTQYF. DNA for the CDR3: TGTGCCTGGAGCCGGACAGGGGGGGATACGCAGTATTTT.

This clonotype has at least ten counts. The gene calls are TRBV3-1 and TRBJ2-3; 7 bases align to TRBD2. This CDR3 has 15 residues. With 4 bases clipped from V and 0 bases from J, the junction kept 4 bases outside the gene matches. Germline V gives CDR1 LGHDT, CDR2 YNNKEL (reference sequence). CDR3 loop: CASSRRSGSTDTQYF. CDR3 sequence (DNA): TGTGCCAGCAGCCGCCGTAGCGGGAGCACAGATACGCAGTATTTT.

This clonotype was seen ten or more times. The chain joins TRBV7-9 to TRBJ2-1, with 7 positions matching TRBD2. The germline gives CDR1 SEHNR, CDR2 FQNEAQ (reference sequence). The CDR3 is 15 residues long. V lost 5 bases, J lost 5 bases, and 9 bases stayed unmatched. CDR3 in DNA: TGTGCCAGCAGCCCACCGTGGCGGGAGCACAATGAGCAGTTCTTC. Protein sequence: CASSPPWREHNEQFF.

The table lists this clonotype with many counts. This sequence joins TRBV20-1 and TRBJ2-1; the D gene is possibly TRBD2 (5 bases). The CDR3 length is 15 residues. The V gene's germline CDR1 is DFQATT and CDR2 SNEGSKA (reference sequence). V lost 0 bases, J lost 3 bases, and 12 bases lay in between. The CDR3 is CSARDRGVLYNEQFF. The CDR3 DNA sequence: TGCAGTGCTAGAGATCGGGGAGTTCTCTACAATGAGCAGTTCTTC.

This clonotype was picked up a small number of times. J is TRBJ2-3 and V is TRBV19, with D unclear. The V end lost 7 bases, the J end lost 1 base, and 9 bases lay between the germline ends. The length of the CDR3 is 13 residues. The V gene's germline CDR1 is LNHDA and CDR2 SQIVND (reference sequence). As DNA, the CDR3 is TGTGCCAGTACAAGAGGCCGCACAGATACGCAGTATTTT. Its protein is CASTRGRTDTQYF.

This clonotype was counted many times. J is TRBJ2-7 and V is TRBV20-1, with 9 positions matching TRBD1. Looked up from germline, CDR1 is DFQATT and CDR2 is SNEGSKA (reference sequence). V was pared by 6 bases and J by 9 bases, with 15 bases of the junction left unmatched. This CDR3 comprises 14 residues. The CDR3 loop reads CSAPVWDRADGQYF. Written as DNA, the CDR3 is TGCAGTGCCCCTGTTTGGGACAGGGCCGACGGGCAGTACTTC.

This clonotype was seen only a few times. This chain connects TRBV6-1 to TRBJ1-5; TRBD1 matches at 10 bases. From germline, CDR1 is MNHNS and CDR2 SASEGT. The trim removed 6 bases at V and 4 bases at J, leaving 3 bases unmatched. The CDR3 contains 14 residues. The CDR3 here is CASRMDRGNQPQHF. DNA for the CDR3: TGTGCCAGCAGGATGGACAGGGGGAATCAGCCCCAGCATTTT.

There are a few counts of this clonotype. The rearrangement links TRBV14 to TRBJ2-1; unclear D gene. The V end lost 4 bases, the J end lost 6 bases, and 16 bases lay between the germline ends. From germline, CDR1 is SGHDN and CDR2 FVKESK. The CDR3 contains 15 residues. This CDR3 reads CASSLRSAFGNEQFF. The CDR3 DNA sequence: TGTGCCAGCAGCCTCAGATCAGCGTTTGGCAATGAGCAGTTCTTC.

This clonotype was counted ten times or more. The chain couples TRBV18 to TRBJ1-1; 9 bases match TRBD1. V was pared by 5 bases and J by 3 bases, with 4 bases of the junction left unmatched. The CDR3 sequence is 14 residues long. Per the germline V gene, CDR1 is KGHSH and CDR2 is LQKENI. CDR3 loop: CASSATGGYTEAFF. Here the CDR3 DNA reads TGTGCCAGCTCAGCGACAGGGGGTTACACTGAAGCTTTCTTT. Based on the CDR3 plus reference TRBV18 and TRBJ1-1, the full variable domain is NAGVMQNPRHLVRRRGQEARLRCSPMKGHSHVYWYRQLPEEGLKFMVYLQKENIIDESGMPKERFSAEFPKEGPSILRIQQVVRGDSAAYFCASSATGGYTEAFFGQGTRLTVV.

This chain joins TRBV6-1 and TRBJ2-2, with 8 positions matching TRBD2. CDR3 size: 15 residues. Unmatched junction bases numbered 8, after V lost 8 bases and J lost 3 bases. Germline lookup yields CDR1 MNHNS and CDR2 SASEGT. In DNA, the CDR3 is TGTGCCAGCCGCGAGGGCGGGAGGTACACCGGGGAGCTGTTTTTT. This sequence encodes CASREGGRYTGELFF.

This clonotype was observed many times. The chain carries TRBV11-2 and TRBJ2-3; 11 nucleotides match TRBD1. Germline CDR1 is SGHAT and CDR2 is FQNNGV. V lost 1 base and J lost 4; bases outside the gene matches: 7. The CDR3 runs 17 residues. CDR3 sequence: CASSLGGQGVTPDTQYF. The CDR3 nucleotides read TGTGCCAGCAGCTTAGGGGGACAGGGGGTCACCCCAGATACGCAGTATTTT.

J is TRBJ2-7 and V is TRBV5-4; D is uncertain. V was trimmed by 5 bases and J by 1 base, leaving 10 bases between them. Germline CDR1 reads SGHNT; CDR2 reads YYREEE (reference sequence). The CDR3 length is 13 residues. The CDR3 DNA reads TGTGCCAGCAGACGGGCCCCTTCCTACGAGCAGTACTTC. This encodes CASRRAPSYEQYF.

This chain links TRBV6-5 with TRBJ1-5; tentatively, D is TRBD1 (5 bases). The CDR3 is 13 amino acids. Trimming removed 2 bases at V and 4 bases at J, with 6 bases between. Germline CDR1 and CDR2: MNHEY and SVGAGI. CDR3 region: CASSYRGNQPQHF. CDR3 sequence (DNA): TGTGCCAGCAGTTACCGGGGGAATCAGCCCCAGCATTTT.

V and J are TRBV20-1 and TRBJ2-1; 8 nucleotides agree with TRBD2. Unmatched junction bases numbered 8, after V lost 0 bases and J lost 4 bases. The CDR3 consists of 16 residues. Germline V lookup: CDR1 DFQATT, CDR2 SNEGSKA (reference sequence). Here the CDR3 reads CSARDGSGNNYNEQFF. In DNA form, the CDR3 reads TGCAGTGCTAGAGATGGTAGCGGGAATAATTACAATGAGCAGTTCTTC.

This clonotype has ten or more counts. The CDR3 is CASSSSTAPYEQFF. CDR3 sequence (DNA): TGTGCCAGCAGCTCGTCCACGGCGCCATATGAGCAGTTCTTC. V is TRBV6-1 and J is TRBJ2-1; D gene ambiguous. The CDR3 contains 14 residues. The germline CDR1 and CDR2 sequences are MNHNS and SASEGT. V was shortened by 6 bases and J by 8 bases, with 17 bases between the two germline ends.

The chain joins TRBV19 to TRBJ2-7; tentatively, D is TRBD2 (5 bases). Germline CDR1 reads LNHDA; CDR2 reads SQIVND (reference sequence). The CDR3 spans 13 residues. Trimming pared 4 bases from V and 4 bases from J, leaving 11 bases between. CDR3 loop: CASSNIEGYEQYF. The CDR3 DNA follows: TGTGCCAGTAGTAACATCGAGGGATACGAGCAGTACTTC. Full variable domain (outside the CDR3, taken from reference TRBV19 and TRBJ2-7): DGGITQSPKYLFRKEGQNVTLSCEQNLNHDAMYWYRQDPGQGLRLIYYSQIVNDFQKGDIAEGYSVSREKKESFPLTVTSAQKNPTAFYLCASSNIEGYEQYFGPGTRLTVT.

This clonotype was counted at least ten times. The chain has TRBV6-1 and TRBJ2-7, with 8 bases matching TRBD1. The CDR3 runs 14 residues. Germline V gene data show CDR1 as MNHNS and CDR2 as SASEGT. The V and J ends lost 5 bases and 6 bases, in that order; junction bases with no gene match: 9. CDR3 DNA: TGTGCCAGCAGTACTAAAGGACAGGGCACCGAGCAGTACTTC. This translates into CASSTKGQGTEQYF.